The 6 T cell receptor beta chains below were found in one sample sequenced in a study of T-cell reconstitution after alpha-beta-depleted transplantation in children. For TCRbeta, the library was prepared with unique molecular identifiers. TCRdb fed the PCR reads into MiXCR, producing one record per CDR3 protein. The data show about 460,000 distinct CDR3 sequences, 10% to 12% seen once. The source was PBMCs, mostly from graft donor cells, collected 180 days after TCRalphabeta/CD19-depleted stem cell transplant. Receptors were obtained from a female patient aged 2 to 10 who had a stem cell transplant for aplastic anemia, so the T cells may come from the graft donor.

CDR3 nucleotide sequence: TGTGCCAGCAGCCGCCGGTGGGAAAGGGAGACCCAGTACTTC. It is translated as CASSRRWERETQYF. The chain is built from TRBV11-2 and TRBJ2-5; D remains unclear. The germline CDR1 and CDR2 sequences are SGHAT and FQNNGV. Trimming pared 5 bases from V and 5 bases from J, leaving 15 bases between. This CDR3 contains 14 residues.

This clonotype has more than one count but fewer than ten. The chain joins TRBV6-5 to TRBJ2-3; no firm D call. The CDR3 has 15 residues. Trimming took off 5 bases at V and 4 bases at J, with 16 bases between the two ends. Germline assignment: CDR1 MNHEY and CDR2 SVGAGI. The chain's CDR3 is CASSTHVSSADTQYF. The CDR3 coding sequence is TGTGCCAGCAGTACCCACGTCTCTTCGGCAGATACGCAGTATTTT.

V usage is TRBV7-3 and J usage is TRBJ1-2, with 9 bases fitting TRBD1. The trim removed 5 bases at V and 3 bases at J, leaving 4 bases unmatched. Germline values: CDR1 SGHTA, CDR2 FQGTGA. This CDR3 region has 14 residues. CDR3 protein: CASSETGGHYGYTF. The CDR3 DNA reads as TGTGCCAGCAGCGAAACAGGGGGCCACTATGGCTACACCTTC.

This clonotype was found many times. J is TRBJ2-1 and V is TRBV20-1; 7 bases line up with TRBD2. Germline V lookup: CDR1 DFQATT, CDR2 SNEGSKA (reference sequence). J gave up 4 bases and V 2 bases, and 5 bases lay outside the gene matches. The CDR3 is made up of 14 amino acids. In nucleotides, the CDR3 is TGCAGTGCTAGATTCCAGCGGGGTTACAATGAGCAGTTCTTC. Its protein product is CSARFQRGYNEQFF.

The chain's CDR3 is CASRQRIQKANEKLFF. The CDR3 region has the DNA TGCGCCAGCAGACAGAGAATACAGAAGGCTAATGAAAAACTGTTTTTT. The J gene is TRBJ1-4, the V gene TRBV5-1; D is undetermined. V lost 5 bases to trimming and J lost 3 bases, with 17 bases between them. The CDR3 runs to 16 residues. The germline V gene encodes CDR1 SGHRS and CDR2 YFSETQ.

This clonotype was recorded at least ten times. The chain recombines TRBV12-3 or TRBV12-4 with TRBJ1-6; D gene ambiguous. V lost 4 bases and J 8 bases, leaving 15 bases between the germline ends. The CDR3 is 15 amino acids. The CDR3 DNA reads as TGTGCCAGCAGTTCCCGGCGGTCGAGCGATTCACCCCTCCACTTT. Residues: CASSSRRSSDSPLHF.